This TCR beta chain was sequenced for a study of identical twins. Study-wide results and limits: Conclusions were drawn cross-sectionally by statistical analysis, without following the same donors.

MiXCR was run by TCRdb on the 5' RACE reads, yielding one entry per CDR3 protein. The top ten clones hold around 0.3% of a sample with some 1,600,000 distinct CDR3 sequences, less than 40% of them seen once. The CDR3 totals 14 residues. The germline CDR1 and CDR2 sequences are SGHTA and FQGNSA. On this clonotype: Its antigen remains unidentified. A much larger clone lies a single base off, so this may be a read error.

The sample comprised cord blood. The origin of this receptor is a newborn girl in good health. This chain links TRBV7-2 with TRBJ2-5; 9 bases are a match to TRBD2. The J call may not be correct, given that the DNA end is closer to TRBJ2-7. DNA of the CDR3: TGTGCCAGCGGCGGGGGACTAGCAGTCTACGAGCAGTACTTC. Translated, it gives CASGGGLAVYEQYF.